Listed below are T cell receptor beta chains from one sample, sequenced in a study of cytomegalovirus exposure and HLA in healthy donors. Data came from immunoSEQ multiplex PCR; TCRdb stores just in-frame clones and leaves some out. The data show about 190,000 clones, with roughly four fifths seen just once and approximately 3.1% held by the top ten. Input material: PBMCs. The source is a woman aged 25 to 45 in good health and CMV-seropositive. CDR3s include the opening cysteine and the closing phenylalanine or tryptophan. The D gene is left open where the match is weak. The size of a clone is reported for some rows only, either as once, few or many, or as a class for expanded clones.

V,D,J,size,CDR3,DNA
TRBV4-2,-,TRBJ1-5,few,CASSQDGGGKGGQPQHF,TGTGCCAGCAGCCAAGATGGTGGAGGGAAGGGCGGTCAGCCCCAGCATTTT
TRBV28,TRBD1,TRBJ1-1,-,CASSPQQGAGTEAFF,TGTGCCAGCAGTCCACAGCAGGGGGCTGGAACTGAAGCTTTCTTT
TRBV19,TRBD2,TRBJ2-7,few,CASSIGSSSGRAGYTYEQYF,TGTGCCAGTAGTATAGGTTCGTCTAGCGGGAGGGCCGGTTACACCTACGAGCAGTACTTC
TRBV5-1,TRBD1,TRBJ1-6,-,CASSSGQLNSPLHF,TGCGCCAGCAGCTCGGGACAGCTCAATTCACCCCTCCACTTT
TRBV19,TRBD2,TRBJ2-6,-,CASSIVAGTSGRANSGANVLTF,TGTGCCAGTAGTATAGTAGCCGGGACTAGCGGGAGGGCTAATTCCGGGGCCAACGTCCTGACTTTC
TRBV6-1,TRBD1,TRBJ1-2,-,CASSQRGRTNYGYTF,TGTGCCAGCAGTCAAAGGGGGCGAACTAACTATGGCTACACCTTC
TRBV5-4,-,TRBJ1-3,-,CASSLTFEAPSGNTIYF,TGTGCCAGCAGCTTGACCTTTGAGGCACCGTCTGGAAACACCATATATTTT
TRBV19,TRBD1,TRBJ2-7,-,CASSITGTGDLEQYF,TGTGCCAGTAGTATTACCGGGACAGGGGATCTCGAGCAGTACTTC
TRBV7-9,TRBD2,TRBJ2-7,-,CASSRVGRDEQYF,TGTGCCAGCTCCAGGGTAGGGAGGGACGAGCAGTACTTC
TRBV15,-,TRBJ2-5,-,CATSRAGSSGTQYF,TGTGCCACCAGCAGAGCGGGGTCCTCTGGGACCCAGTACTTC
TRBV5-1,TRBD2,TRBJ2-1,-,CASGLAGGSYNEQFF,TGCGCCAGCGGCCTAGCGGGAGGATCCTACAATGAGCAGTTCTTC
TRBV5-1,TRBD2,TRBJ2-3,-,CASRHTGGLAVSTDTQYF,TGCGCCAGCAGACACACAGGGGGACTAGCGGTTAGCACAGATACGCAGTATTTT
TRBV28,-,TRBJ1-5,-,CASSLTGVSNQPQHF,TGTGCCAGCAGCTTAACGGGGGTTAGCAATCAGCCCCAGCATTTT
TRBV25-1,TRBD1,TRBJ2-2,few,CASRRGQGMDTGELFF,TGTGCCAGCAGGAGGGGGCAGGGGATGGACACCGGGGAGCTGTTTTTT